This T cell receptor (beta chain) was retrieved from a study of T-cell reconstitution after alpha-beta-depleted transplantation in children. Unique molecular identifiers were used to barcode this TCRbeta library. TCRdb called the PCR reads again in MiXCR, with one record for every CDR3 protein. The repertoire consists of 300,000 to 400,000 distinct CDR3 sequences, with roughly 14% occurring once and the leading ten covering over 3.5%. This clonotype has just a few counts. The germline V gene has CDR1 SGHVS and CDR2 FNYEAQ. J gave up 5 bases and V 1 base, and 3 bases lay outside the gene matches. The CDR3 runs 15 residues.

The source was PBMCs, collected from the stem cell graft. The TCR sequence derives from a human donor who donated a stem cell graft to a child with Fanconi anemia. This chain joins TRBV7-6 and TRBJ2-1, with 9 positions matching TRBD2. The CDR3 loop is CASSLGGGANNEQFF. CDR3 DNA: TGTGCCAGCAGCTTAGGCGGGGGGGCTAACAATGAGCAGTTCTTC.